These 9 T cell receptor beta chains share one sample of origin, sequenced in a study of CD8 T cells in ankylosing spondylitis (dated by TCRdb to the late 2010s). Receptors were amplified or captured by 5' RACE. The data were produced on an Illumina HiSeq 2500. The public reads were run again by TCRdb, first through fastp at Q25 and then through MiXCR, and only productive beta chains were kept. Identical CDR3 protein sequences are pooled into one entry, listed with their most common genes and DNA. The sample includes 85,000 to 100,000 distinct CDR3 sequences, with 8.8% observed a single time. The ten top clones hold approximately 4.6% of the sample. The specimen was blood, either unsorted or a sorted T cell fraction (not recorded which). The receptor source for this set is a male donor with ankylosing spondylitis or in good health (not recorded which).

This chain joins TRBV2 and TRBJ2-1, with 8 bases matching TRBD1. This CDR3 is 18 amino acids long. CDR1 SNHLY and CDR2 FYNNEI come from the germline V gene. J lost 5 bases, V lost 8 bases, and 20 bases had no gene match. The CDR3 DNA reads TGTGCCAGCTGTCCGGGGACCAGGGGGCGCGCGCGAAACAATGAGCAGTTCTTC. Its protein is CASCPGTRGRARNNEQFF. The full variable domain, with the rest looked up from reference TRBV2 and TRBJ2-1, is EPEVTQTPSHQVTQMGQEVILRCVPISNHLYFYWYRQILGQKVEFLVSFYNNEISEKSEIFDDQFSVERPDGSNFTLKIRSTKLEDSAMYFCASCPGTRGRARNNEQFFGPGTRLTVL.

Ten or more counts support this clonotype. The chain recombines TRBV5-1 with TRBJ2-7, with 15 bases that match TRBD2. The CDR3 runs 15 residues. The germline gives CDR1 SGHRS, CDR2 YFSETQ. V was clipped by 3 bases and J by 4 bases; unmatched bases: 2. Here the CDR3 DNA reads TGCGCCAGCAGCTGGACTAGCGGGGGGGTTTACGAGCAGTACTTC. Its translation is CASSWTSGGVYEQYF.

This clonotype was recorded at least ten times. The rearrangement links TRBV12-3 or TRBV12-4 to TRBJ2-5; D could derive from TRBD1 or TRBD2 (6 bases each). The CDR3 is made up of 13 amino acids. The ends were cut back, 3 bases at V and 4 bases at J, with 9 bases in the middle. The chain's CDR3 is CASSFSGAETQYF. The CDR3 region has the DNA TGTGCCAGCAGTTTTTCGGGGGCAGAGACCCAGTACTTC.

This clonotype was detected ten times or more. CDR3 coding DNA: TGTGCCAGCAGCCAACGTCAGGAAAATTCACCCCTCCACTTT. Protein sequence: CASSQRQENSPLHF. J is TRBJ1-6 and V is TRBV4-2, with unresolved D. CDR3 length equals 14 residues. The germline V gene has CDR1 LGHNA and CDR2 YNFKEQ. V was trimmed by 2 bases and J by 7 bases, leaving 9 bases between them.

This clonotype was recorded at least ten times. The V gene is TRBV5-5, the J gene TRBJ2-5; the match to TRBD2 covers 9 bases. The CDR3 contains 15 residues. The junction had 3 bases not matched to a gene; V was cut back by 1 base and J by 2 bases. The germline gives CDR1 SGHKS, CDR2 YYEKEE (reference sequence). CDR3 sequence reads: CASSLRLAEQETQYF. The CDR3 DNA reads TGTGCCAGCAGCTTGCGACTAGCGGAACAAGAGACCCAGTACTTC.

This clonotype was counted at least ten times. The genes are TRBV5-1 and TRBJ2-7, with D unresolved. CDR3 length: 14 amino acids. Germline CDR1 is SGHRS and CDR2 is YFSETQ. Deletions cut 0 bases from V and 2 bases from J, with 9 bases between. As DNA, the CDR3 is TGCGCCAGCAGCTTGGGATTGTCAGCCTACGAGCAGTACTTC. This sequence encodes CASSLGLSAYEQYF.

This clonotype was seen repeatedly, ten times or more. This rearrangement joins TRBV11-2 to TRBJ2-1; 8 bases are a match to TRBD2. After removal of 2 bases from V and 4 bases from J, the junction contained 16 bases not matched to a gene. Germline lookup yields CDR1 SGHAT and CDR2 FQNNGV. The CDR3 has 19 amino acids. The CDR3 DNA reads TGTGCCAGCAGCTTATTCCCGCCCTCCCATAGCGGGGCTTACAATGAGCAGTTCTTC. Protein: CASSLFPPSHSGAYNEQFF.

This clonotype was counted at least ten times. V usage is TRBV28 and J usage is TRBJ1-6; 8 positions agree with TRBD1. With V trimmed by 6 bases and J by 9 bases, 7 bases remained unmatched. The CDR3 length is 14 residues. Germline CDR1 MDHEN, CDR2 SYDVKM. CDR3 amino acids: CASRNRGNSSPLHF. For the CDR3, the DNA is TGTGCCAGCAGGAACAGGGGGAATAGTTCACCCCTCCACTTT.

This clonotype was counted ten times or more. The chain uses TRBV27 and TRBJ2-7; the match to TRBD1 covers 7 bases. Trimming removed 3 bases from V and 2 bases from J; junction bases left unmatched: 4. Germline loops: CDR1 MNHEY, CDR2 SMNVEV (reference sequence). The CDR3 covers 14 residues. The CDR3 sequence is CASSFLGQTYEQYF. DNA for the CDR3: TGTGCCAGCAGTTTCCTGGGACAGACCTACGAGCAGTACTTC.